Listed here are 10 T cell receptor beta chains from one sample, sequenced in a study of T-cell reconstitution after alpha-beta-depleted transplantation in children. Unique molecular identifiers were used to barcode this TCRbeta library. One entry per CDR3 protein, called by TCRdb with MiXCR from the PCR reads. The table records more than 550,000 distinct CDR3 sequences, 10% to 13% of them present only once. The source was PBMCs from the stem cell graft donor, collected from the stem cell graft. These receptors originate from a human donor who donated a stem cell graft to a child with acute myeloid leukemia.

This clonotype occurred many times. The J gene is TRBJ1-2, the V gene TRBV7-9; D gene ambiguous. The CDR3 length is 13 residues. Germline-derived CDR1 and CDR2 are SEHNR and FQNEAQ (reference sequence). V was trimmed by 5 bases and J by 2 bases, leaving 9 bases between them. CDR3 bases: TGTGCCAGCAGCCTCACAGAGAACTATGGCTACACCTTC. Protein sequence: CASSLTENYGYTF.

This clonotype was detected only once. This chain joins TRBV14 and TRBJ2-3; 9 bases map to TRBD1. Per germline, CDR1 SGHDN and CDR2 FVKESK. This CDR3 spans 15 amino acids. V dropped 4 bases and J dropped 8; count of bases not matched to a gene: 10. The CDR3 DNA follows: TGTGCCAGCAGCCGTCCCGGGACAGGGTACGTTACGCAGTATTTT. Translating it yields CASSRPGTGYVTQYF.

This clonotype occurred a few times. The chain couples TRBV5-1 to TRBJ2-7; 8 nucleotides match TRBD2. The germline V gene has CDR1 SGHRS and CDR2 YFSETQ. This CDR3 region has 16 residues. The V gene end was trimmed by 4 bases and the J gene end by 5 bases; junction bases not matched to a gene: 14. CDR3 sequence: CASSPKSGLAGDEQYF. For the CDR3, the DNA is TGCGCCAGCAGCCCAAAAAGCGGACTAGCAGGAGACGAGCAGTACTTC.

This clonotype has a count of ten or more. The chain couples TRBV28 to TRBJ2-1; TRBD1 matches at 7 bases. The CDR3 length is 15 residues. The germline V gene has CDR1 MDHEN and CDR2 SYDVKM. J gave up 9 bases and V 7 bases, and 15 bases lay outside the gene matches. CDR3 residues: CASISSGGVKLEQFF. CDR3 nucleotide sequence: TGTGCCAGCATTTCGTCAGGGGGAGTTAAGCTTGAGCAGTTCTTC.

CDR3 DNA sequence: TGTGCCAGCAGGGCCAGCTTCGGGACCAGCTCCTACAATGAGCAGTTCTTC. It translates to CASRASFGTSSYNEQFF. The V and J genes are TRBV2 and TRBJ2-1; D possibly matches TRBD1 or TRBD2 (5 bases each). Trimming pared 6 bases from V and 0 bases from J, leaving 18 bases between. From germline, CDR1 is SNHLY and CDR2 FYNNEI. The CDR3 consists of 17 residues.

The chain couples TRBV12-3 or TRBV12-4 to TRBJ2-5; D is perhaps TRBD1 or TRBD2 (6 bases each). The CDR3 contains 14 residues. V lost 6 bases to trimming and J lost 7 bases, with 18 bases between them. CDR3 DNA sequence: TGTGCCAGCAGACCCGGGGCTGGGGGGCGGACCCAGTACTTC. Residues: CASRPGAGGRTQYF.

Ten or more counts support this clonotype. The rearrangement uses TRBV12-3 or TRBV12-4 and TRBJ1-2, with D perhaps matching TRBD1 (5 bases). The CDR3 consists of 14 residues. V shed 5 bases and J shed 6 bases, with 16 bases lying between them. The CDR3 loop is CASSPRGRGNGYTF. The CDR3 DNA follows: TGTGCCAGCAGTCCCCGAGGGCGGGGCAATGGCTACACCTTC.

This CDR3 is CASSLRGGIETQYF. CDR3 sequence (DNA): TGTGCCAGCAGTTTACGGGGCGGGATAGAGACCCAGTACTTC. The chain recombines TRBV12-3 or TRBV12-4 with TRBJ2-5, with D maybe TRBD2 (6 bases). The V and J ends lost 2 bases and 4 bases respectively, with 11 bases between them. The CDR3 consists of 14 residues.

The V gene is TRBV7-9, the J gene TRBJ2-7, with a tentative D call TRBD1 (6 bases). This CDR3 has 17 amino acids. Germline values: CDR1 SEHNR, CDR2 FQNEAQ (reference sequence). V lost 5 bases to trimming and J lost 4 bases, with 24 bases between them. The CDR3 loop reads CASSPQRQADRQYEQYF. CDR3 nucleotide sequence: TGTGCCAGCAGCCCCCAGAGGCAGGCGGACAGACAATACGAGCAGTACTTC.

A few counts support this clonotype. CDR3 DNA sequence: TGCAGTGCTAGAGCCGGCTCGGGACTAGGGTACGAGCAGTACTTC. This codes for CSARAGSGLGYEQYF. This sequence joins TRBV20-1 and TRBJ2-7; the match to TRBD2 covers 8 bases. CDR3 length: 15 residues. Germline V lookup: CDR1 DFQATT, CDR2 SNEGSKA (reference sequence). The J segment lost 4 bases and the V segment lost 1 base, leaving 9 bases of the junction unmatched.